These 16 T cell receptor beta chains share one sample of origin, sequenced in a study of monozygotic twins with inflammatory bowel disease. TCRdb reprocessed the 5' RACE reads and reports one entry per CDR3 protein, with no DNA. The sample data list a few hundred thousand distinct CDR3 sequences. Sequencing used blood. All receptors come from a human donor with ulcerative colitis or Crohn's disease, or a healthy co-twin of an affected twin (not recorded which).

The V gene is TRBV19, the J gene TRBJ2-6; TCRdb lists TRBD1, though no DNA is available to test this call. This CDR3 comprises 17 residues. CDR1 is LNHDA, CDR2 SQIVND, per germline (reference sequence). CDR3 loop: CASRRVTGNSGANVLTF.

The rearrangement uses TRBV5-1 and TRBJ2-7; with no DNA, the TCRdb D assignment of TRBD1 cannot be verified. This CDR3 has 16 amino acids. Germline values: CDR1 SGHRS, CDR2 YFSETQ. CDR3 sequence reads: CASSPDRATIAGEQYF.

The V and J genes are TRBV5-1 and TRBJ2-3; TCRdb names TRBD1, which stays unverified in the absence of DNA. The CDR3 has 15 residues. The germline V gene has CDR1 SGHRS and CDR2 YFSETQ. CDR3 sequence reads: CASSLAGAGQNTQYF.

This sequence joins TRBV7-6 and TRBJ2-1. Germline V lookup: CDR1 SGHVS, CDR2 FNYEAQ. The CDR3 is 17 amino acids. The CDR3 loop is CASSLEIRLSSYNEQFF.

This chain connects TRBV30 to TRBJ2-1; TCRdb's D gene call, TRBD1, goes unchecked for lack of DNA. Germline loops: CDR1 GTSNPN, CDR2 SVGIG (reference sequence). This CDR3 is 13 amino acids long. The CDR3 is CAWSVGRLIEQFF.

V is TRBV20-1 and J is TRBJ2-1; TCRdb reports TRBD1, a call that lacks DNA to check it against. The CDR3 spans 15 residues. Germline CDR1 DFQATT, CDR2 SNEGSKA (reference sequence). CDR3 protein: CSANRNGGSYNEQFF.

The chain employs TRBV5-1 and TRBJ1-1; TCRdb names TRBD1, which stays unverified in the absence of DNA. The CDR3 length is 13 residues. The germline V gene encodes CDR1 SGHRS and CDR2 YFSETQ. The CDR3 spells CASRGQGGTEAFF.

The V call is TRBV12-5, the J call TRBJ2-5; TCRdb lists TRBD2, though no DNA is available to test this call. CDR3 length: 15 residues. In germline, CDR1 is LGHNT, CDR2 FRNRAP. CDR3: CASGFASSGGQTQYF.

This chain connects TRBV6-5 to TRBJ1-1; the TCRdb call, TRBD1, lacks DNA for checking. Germline V gene lookup returns CDR1 MNHEY and CDR2 SVGAGI. The CDR3 loop spans 14 amino acids. The CDR3 spells CASSYARVNTEAFF.

The chain is built from TRBV19 and TRBJ1-6; TCRdb picks TRBD1, but there is no DNA to check that call. The CDR3 is 14 amino acids. The germline V gene encodes CDR1 LNHDA and CDR2 SQIVND (reference sequence). CDR3 sequence: CASSTRGRNSPLHF. The full variable domain, rest sourced from reference TRBV19 and TRBJ1-6, is DGGITQSPKYLFRKEGQNVTLSCEQNLNHDAMYWYRQDPGQGLRLIYYSQIVNDFQKGDIAEGYSVSREKKESFPLTVTSAQKNPTAFYLCASSTRGRNSPLHFGNGTRLTVT.

This chain connects TRBV24-1 to TRBJ1-3. This CDR3 is 17 amino acids long. Germline V CDR1 and CDR2: KGHDR, SFDVKD. CDR3 region: CATSVLDILSVGNTIYF.

The genes are TRBV4-3 and TRBJ2-1; TCRdb reports TRBD2, a call that lacks DNA to check it against. Germline loops: CDR1 LGHNA, CDR2 YSLEER. This CDR3 has 16 residues. The chain's CDR3 is CASSQNPGTIYNEQFF.

The CDR3: CASSQDLWDPKAYEQYF. The V gene is TRBV4-3, the J gene TRBJ2-7; there is no DNA to check the TCRdb D call of TRBD1. The CDR3 loop spans 17 amino acids. The germline V gene has CDR1 LGHNA and CDR2 YSLEER.

The chain's CDR3 is CASSSGDLDTQYF. The chain combines TRBV19 with TRBJ2-3; no DNA is available, so the TRBD1 call from TCRdb remains unchecked. This CDR3 spans 13 amino acids. Germline assignment: CDR1 LNHDA and CDR2 SQIVND (reference sequence). Filled out from reference TRBV19 and TRBJ2-3, the complete variable domain reads DGGITQSPKYLFRKEGQNVTLSCEQNLNHDAMYWYRQDPGQGLRLIYYSQIVNDFQKGDIAEGYSVSREKKESFPLTVTSAQKNPTAFYLCASSSGDLDTQYFGPGTRLTVL.

The V gene is TRBV2, the J gene TRBJ2-7; TCRdb's D gene call, TRBD1, goes unchecked for lack of DNA. This CDR3 region has 14 residues. Germline CDR1 SNHLY, CDR2 FYNNEI. CDR3 protein: CASSERGVVYEQYF.

The chain employs TRBV5-1 and TRBJ2-1; without DNA, the TCRdb call of TRBD2 cannot be checked. Germline CDR1 and CDR2: SGHRS and YFSETQ. The length of the CDR3 is 16 residues. The CDR3 sequence: CASSLASGGAYNEQFF.